This T cell receptor (beta chain) stems from a study of beta chain features in type 1 diabetes. Expressed TCRB transcripts were sequenced after all isolated RNA was converted to cDNA. TCRdb's table, derived via immunoSEQ multiplex PCR, lists solely in-frame clones and lacks some. The sample includes 810,000 or so clones, 15% to 20% of them seen just once. This clone was recorded a few times. Its specificity is unknown. Study-level findings and limits: Type 1 diabetes patients had TCRB CDR3s that were shorter (moderately but significantly so) in all four CD4+ subsets. Type 1 diabetes patients showed fewer insertions and more deletions at VDJ junctions. Sequencing of cDNA might inflate the share of cells that strongly express TCR.

This CDR3 comprises 15 residues. Trimming took 2 bases from V and 6 from J, leaving 17 bases between them. In germline, CDR1 is SNHLY, CDR2 FYNNEI. Sequenced: naive CD4+ T cells from blood. The chain combines TRBV2 with TRBJ2-7; D call uncertain. The TCR was taken from a woman aged 18 to 35 in good health. The CDR3 DNA reads as TGTGCCAGCAGTGAAACGGCTACCCCCGCCCCCGAGCAGTACTTC. This codes for CASSETATPAPEQYF.